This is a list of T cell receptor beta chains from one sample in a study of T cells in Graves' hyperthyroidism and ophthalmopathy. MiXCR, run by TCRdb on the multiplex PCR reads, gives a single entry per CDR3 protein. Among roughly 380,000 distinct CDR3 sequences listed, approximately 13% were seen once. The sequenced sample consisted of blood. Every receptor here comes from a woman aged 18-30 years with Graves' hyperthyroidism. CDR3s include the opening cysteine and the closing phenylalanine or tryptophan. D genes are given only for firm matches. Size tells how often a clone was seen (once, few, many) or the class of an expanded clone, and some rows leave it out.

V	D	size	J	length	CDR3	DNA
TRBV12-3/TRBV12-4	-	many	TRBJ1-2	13	CASSLQDPYGYTF	TGTGCCAGCAGTTTACAGGATCCATATGGCTACACCTTC
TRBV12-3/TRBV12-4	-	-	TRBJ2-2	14	CASSPRGADGELFF	TGTGCCAGCAGCCCCAGGGGGGCGGACGGGGAGCTGTTTTTT
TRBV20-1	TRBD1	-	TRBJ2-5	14	CSARIDRVSETQYF	TGCAGTGCTAGGATTGACAGGGTCTCAGAGACCCAGTACTTC
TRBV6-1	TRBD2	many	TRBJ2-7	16	CASSPVGAGGTYEQYF	TGTGCCAGCAGTCCCGTTGGGGCGGGGGGAACCTACGAGCAGTACTTC
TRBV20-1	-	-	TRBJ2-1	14	CSARERGLYNEQFF	TGCAGTGCTAGAGAAAGGGGACTTTACAATGAGCAGTTCTTC
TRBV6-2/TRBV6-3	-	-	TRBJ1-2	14	CASSLRTPPYGYTF	TGTGCCAGCAGTCTCCGGACACCCCCGTATGGCTACACCTTC
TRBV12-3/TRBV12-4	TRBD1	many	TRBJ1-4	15	CASSLVTGGNEKLFF	TGTGCCAGCAGTTTAGTTACAGGGGGAAACGAAAAACTGTTTTTT
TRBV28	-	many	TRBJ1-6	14	CASSLPTGRSPLHF	TGTGCCAGCAGTTTACCCACAGGTCGTTCACCCCTCCACTTT
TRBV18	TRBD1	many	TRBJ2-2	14	CASSPDREDGELFF	TGTGCCAGCTCACCGGACAGGGAGGATGGGGAGCTGTTTTTT
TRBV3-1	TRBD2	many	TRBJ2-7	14	CASSQFGGRYEQYF	TGTGCCAGCAGCCAATTCGGCGGGAGATACGAGCAGTACTTC
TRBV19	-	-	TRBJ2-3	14	CATRGPGITDTQYF	TGTGCCACCCGAGGGCCGGGAATCACAGATACGCAGTATTTT
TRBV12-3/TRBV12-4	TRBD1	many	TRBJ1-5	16	CASSLGQGSSNQPQHF	TGTGCCAGCAGTTTGGGACAGGGGAGTAGCAATCAGCCCCAGCATTTT
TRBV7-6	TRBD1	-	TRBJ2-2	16	CASSSDRVKLTGELFF	TGTGCCAGCAGCTCCGACAGGGTGAAACTCACCGGGGAGCTGTTTTTT
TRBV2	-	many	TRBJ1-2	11	CASSENYGYTF	TGTGCCAGCAGTGAAAACTATGGCTACACCTTC
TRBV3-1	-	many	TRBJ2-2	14	CASSQALVSGELFF	TGTGCCAGCAGCCAAGCCCTAGTGTCCGGGGAGCTGTTTTTT
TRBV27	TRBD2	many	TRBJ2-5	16	CASSLSGGSRQETQYF	TGTGCCAGCAGTTTATCGGGCGGGAGTCGACAAGAGACCCAGTACTTC
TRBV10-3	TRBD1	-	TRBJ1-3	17	CAITRDRGPVAGNTIYF	TGTGCCATCACCCGGGACAGGGGGCCTGTGGCTGGAAACACCATATATTTT
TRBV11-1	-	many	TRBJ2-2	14	CASTIPGKTGELFF	TGTGCCAGCACCATACCCGGGAAGACCGGGGAGCTGTTTTTT
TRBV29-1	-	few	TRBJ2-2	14	CSVQPGTHTGELFF	TGCAGCGTCCAGCCCGGGACCCACACCGGGGAGCTGTTTTTT
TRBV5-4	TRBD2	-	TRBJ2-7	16	CASSSPGLAGAGEQYF	TGTGCCAGCAGCTCCCCGGGACTAGCGGGAGCTGGCGAGCAGTACTTC
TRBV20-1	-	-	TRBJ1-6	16	CSARDYGPGLRSPLHF	TGCAGTGCTAGAGATTACGGCCCAGGGCTTCGTTCACCCCTCCACTTT
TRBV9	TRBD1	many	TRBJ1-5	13	CASSATGVQPQHF	TGTGCCAGCAGCGCAACAGGGGTTCAGCCCCAGCATTTT
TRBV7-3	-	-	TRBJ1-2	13	CASSSSPSSGYTF	TGTGCCAGCAGCTCCTCCCCTAGCTCCGGCTACACCTTC
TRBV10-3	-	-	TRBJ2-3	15	CAISGGGGAGDTQYF	TGTGCCATCAGTGGAGGGGGAGGGGCGGGAGATACGCAGTATTTT
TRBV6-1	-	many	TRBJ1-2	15	CASSGSSWGNYGYTF	TGTGCCAGCAGCGGATCGAGTTGGGGGAACTATGGCTACACCTTC
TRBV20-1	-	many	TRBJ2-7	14	CSARNYRDEGEQYF	TGCAGTGCTAGAAACTACAGGGACGAGGGCGAGCAGTACTTC
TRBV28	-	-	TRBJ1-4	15	CASSPTGTDNEKLFF	TGTGCCAGCAGTCCCACCGGGACGGATAATGAAAAACTGTTTTTT
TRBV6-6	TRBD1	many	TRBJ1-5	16	CASSYPGQGASQPQHF	TGTGCCAGCAGTTATCCGGGACAGGGGGCTTCTCAGCCCCAGCATTTT
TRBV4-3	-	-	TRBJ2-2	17	CANSQDRASANTGELFF	TGCGCCAACAGCCAAGATCGGGCTAGCGCGAACACCGGGGAGCTGTTTTTT
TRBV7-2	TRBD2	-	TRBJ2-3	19	CASSLDGLAGGPSTDTQYF	TGTGCCAGCAGCTTAGATGGCCTAGCGGGAGGTCCAAGCACAGATACGCAGTATTTT
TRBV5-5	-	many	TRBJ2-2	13	CASSLSGVGELFF	TGTGCCAGCAGCTTATCAGGGGTGGGGGAGCTGTTTTTT
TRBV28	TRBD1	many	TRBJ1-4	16	CASRGQGAHLHEKLFF	TGTGCCAGCCGGGGGCAGGGGGCGCATTTGCATGAAAAACTGTTTTTT
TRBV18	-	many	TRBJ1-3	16	CASSPRGRSSGNTIYF	TGTGCCAGCTCACCCAGGGGCAGAAGCTCTGGAAACACCATATATTTT